The 4 T cell receptor beta chains reported below all come from one sample, sequenced in a study of blood T cell repertoires in COVID-19. Here immunoSEQ multiplex PCR was the method, and the copy in TCRdb shows in-frame clones only, minus some. There are 150,000 to 200,000 clones in the sample; approximately 85% occur only once, and more than 8.5% lies in the top ten. Input material: PBMCs or T cells enriched from blood (not recorded which). The receptors shown here come from a woman younger than 30 who had recovered from COVID-19.

The chain uses TRBV28 and TRBJ1-5; 9 positions agree with TRBD1. With V trimmed by 3 bases and J by 7 bases, 10 bases remained unmatched. Per the germline V gene, CDR1 is MDHEN and CDR2 is SYDVKM. This CDR3 has 16 residues. CDR3 loop: CASSLSGTGKSQPQHF. The CDR3 region has the DNA TGTGCCAGCAGTTTGAGTGGGACAGGGAAGAGCCAGCCCCAGCATTTT.

The chain recombines TRBV10-3 with TRBJ2-6; perhaps TRBD1 as D (6 bases). This CDR3 region has 14 residues. Trimming cost V 9 bases and J 0 bases, with 9 bases left between them. In germline, CDR1 is ENHRY, CDR2 SYGVKD. The CDR3 region is CAILDSSGANVLTF. CDR3 sequence (DNA): TGTGCCATATTGGACAGCTCTGGGGCCAACGTCCTGACTTTC.

The chain employs TRBV5-1 and TRBJ2-3; D is unclear. Trimming shortened V by 1 base and J by 4 bases, and 13 bases separated the two germline ends. The CDR3 extends over 15 amino acids. Germline loops: CDR1 SGHRS, CDR2 YFSETQ. The CDR3 sequence: CASSLNFGAADTQYF. The CDR3 coding sequence is TGCGCCAGCAGCTTGAATTTCGGCGCGGCAGATACGCAGTATTTT.

This CDR3 is CASSQWTAAQYF. DNA for the CDR3: TGTGCCAGCAGCCAATGGACAGCGGCGCAGTATTTT. V is TRBV14 and J is TRBJ2-3, with a weak D call TRBD1 (6 bases). CDR3 length equals 12 residues. V was clipped by 2 bases and J by 10 bases, with 10 bases between them. Germline values: CDR1 SGHDN, CDR2 FVKESK.